One and the same sample provided the 18 T cell receptor beta chains below, sequenced in a study of shared T cell receptors in the human thymus. TCRdb's copy holds only in-frame clones and misses some; the assay was immunoSEQ multiplex PCR. The sample yields approximately 760,000 clones, around 85% seen once. The same specimen was also included in a second study, on human thymus T cells.

Sequencing was done on a sample of thymocytes. These receptors were taken from a girl in the first two years of life with a congenital heart defect.

This chain uses TRBV27 with TRBJ2-1; 8 bases map to TRBD2. CDR1 and CDR2 (germline): MNHEY, SMNVEV (reference sequence). This CDR3 is built from 15 residues. Unmatched junction bases numbered 5, after V lost 3 bases and J lost 4 bases. The CDR3 nucleotides read TGTGCCAGCAGTTTGAAGCGGGGGCCTTACAATGAGCAGTTCTTC. It yields the protein CASSLKRGPYNEQFF.

The V and J genes are TRBV10-3 and TRBJ2-7; perhaps TRBD1 as D (6 bases). V lost 3 bases, J lost 12 bases, and 15 bases lay in between. This CDR3 has 12 residues. From germline, CDR1 is ENHRY and CDR2 SYGVKD. CDR3 sequence: CAISDQPTGWYF. CDR3 in DNA: TGTGCCATCAGTGACCAACCGACAGGATGGTACTTC.

This rearrangement joins TRBV5-1 to TRBJ1-2; D remains ambiguous. Germline V lookup: CDR1 SGHRS, CDR2 YFSETQ. This CDR3 is built from 15 residues. Trimming removed 4 bases at V and 1 base at J, with 14 bases between. CDR3 sequence: CASSPYEQINYGYTF. Here the CDR3 DNA reads TGCGCCAGCAGCCCCTACGAACAGATTAACTATGGCTACACCTTC.

This chain joins TRBV12-5 and TRBJ1-2; 8 positions match TRBD1. The CDR3 has 18 amino acids. Germline V gene data show CDR1 as LGHNT and CDR2 as FRNRAP. The J segment lost 5 bases and the V segment lost 1 base, leaving 15 bases of the junction unmatched. Written as DNA, the CDR3 is TGTGCTAGTGGTTTGGGACCAACCACTGACAGGGGATCATATGGCTACACCTTC. Translation gives CASGLGPTTDRGSYGYTF.

The chain couples TRBV5-1 to TRBJ2-1; 9 bases line up with TRBD1. The CDR3 is 13 residues long. Germline V gives CDR1 SGHRS, CDR2 YFSETQ. After removal of 3 bases from V and 9 bases from J, the junction contained 4 bases not matched to a gene. CDR3 region: CASSYGQGCEQFF. CDR3 sequence (DNA): TGCGCCAGCAGCTATGGACAGGGGTGTGAGCAGTTCTTC.

This sequence joins TRBV5-6 and TRBJ1-1; D is uncertain. Trimming pared 0 bases from V and 2 bases from J, leaving 11 bases between. The CDR3 has 15 residues. Germline CDR1 and CDR2: SGHDT and YYEEEE. This CDR3 is CASSLALGRNTEAFF. As DNA, the CDR3 is TGTGCCAGCAGCTTGGCTCTGGGCCGAAACACTGAAGCTTTCTTT. The full variable domain, its missing parts supplied by reference TRBV5-6 and TRBJ1-1, is DAGVTQSPTHLIKTRGQQVTLRCSPKSGHDTVSWYQQALGQGPQFIFQYYEEEERQRGNFPDRFSGHQFPNYSSELNVNALLLGDSALYLCASSLALGRNTEAFFGQGTRLTVV.

This sequence joins TRBV15 and TRBJ2-5; TRBD1 aligns across 10 bases. Germline loops: CDR1 LNHNV, CDR2 YYDKDF (reference sequence). The length of the CDR3 is 16 residues. The junction had 11 bases not matched to a gene; V was cut back by 6 bases and J by 4 bases. DNA of the CDR3: TGTGCCACCAGGGGGGGACAGGGGCTTGTAAGAGAGACCCAGTACTTC. Encoded protein: CATRGGQGLVRETQYF.

This clone was seen a few times. The gene calls are TRBV5-5 and TRBJ1-2; a possible D gene is TRBD1 (5 bases). V lost 2 bases, J lost 4 bases, and 15 bases lay in between. Germline V gives CDR1 SGHKS, CDR2 YYEKEE (reference sequence). This CDR3 has 15 residues. CDR3 in amino acids: CASSFFKQVPYGYTF. In DNA, the CDR3 is TGTGCCAGCAGCTTCTTTAAACAGGTACCCTATGGCTACACCTTC.

The chain recombines TRBV7-9 with TRBJ1-2, with D tentatively TRBD1 (6 bases). This CDR3 spans 14 amino acids. CDR1 and CDR2 from the germline V gene are SEHNR and FQNEAQ (reference sequence). V dropped 10 bases and J dropped 5 bases, with 20 bases sitting between them. CDR3 sequence (DNA): TGTGCCATACCAACCGACAGGCAACATTATGGCTACACCTTC. It codes for CAIPTDRQHYGYTF.

The table lists this clone with a few counts. V and J are TRBV7-9 and TRBJ1-3; D is possibly TRBD1 (6 bases). CDR3 size: 17 residues. The V gene lost 2 bases and the J gene lost 2 bases, with 16 bases spanning the gap. CDR1 and CDR2 from the germline V gene are SEHNR and FQNEAQ (reference sequence). The CDR3 region is CASSLYDRTDPGNTIYF. The CDR3 DNA reads as TGTGCCAGCAGCTTATATGATCGGACAGACCCTGGAAACACCATATATTTT.

The chain links TRBV5-5 to TRBJ1-6; D may be TRBD1 (6 bases). The CDR3 sequence is 17 residues long. V shed 4 bases and J shed 4 bases, with 18 bases lying between them. Looked up from germline, CDR1 is SGHKS and CDR2 is YYEKEE (reference sequence). CDR3 DNA: TGTGCCAGCAGCCGGGGCCATGGGGGCGAATATAATTCACCCCTCCACTTT. This codes for CASSRGHGGEYNSPLHF.

V and J are TRBV7-8 and TRBJ1-1; tentatively, D is TRBD1 (5 bases). Germline V gene sequence: CDR1 SGHVS, CDR2 FQNEAQ. Trimming pared 5 bases from V and 5 bases from J, leaving 15 bases between. The CDR3 spans 14 residues. This chain's CDR3 is CASSHTLRATEAFF. The CDR3 coding sequence is TGTGCCAGCAGCCATACACTCAGGGCTACTGAAGCTTTCTTT.

A single count supports this clone. The chain carries TRBV9 and TRBJ2-7, with D maybe TRBD2 (7 bases). This CDR3 comprises 14 residues. The V end lost 7 bases, the J end lost 3 bases, and 17 bases lay between the germline ends. The germline CDR1 and CDR2 sequences are SGDLS and YYNGEE. CDR3: CASSLWEGGYEQYF. Written as DNA, the CDR3 is TGTGCCAGCTCCCTGTGGGAGGGGGGCTACGAGCAGTACTTC. Combining the CDR3 with reference TRBV9 and TRBJ2-7 gives the whole variable domain DSGVTQTPKHLITATGQRVTLRCSPRSGDLSVYWYQQSLDQGLQFLIQYYNGEERAKGNILERFSAQQFPDLHSELNLSSLELGDSALYFCASSLWEGGYEQYFGPGTRLTVT.

This clone was seen a single time. Additional DNA sequences in this sample encode the identical CDR3. V and J are TRBV9 and TRBJ1-1, with a tentative D call TRBD1 (5 bases). The CDR3 has 14 amino acids. Between the trimmed V and J ends, which lost 0 bases and 0 bases, there was a span of 6 bases. Germline-derived CDR1 and CDR2 are SGDLS and YYNGEE. The CDR3 sequence is CASSVEGVNTEAFF. CDR3 nucleotides: TGTGCCAGCAGCGTAGAAGGGGTGAACACTGAAGCTTTCTTT.

This rearrangement joins TRBV7-9 to TRBJ1-2; maybe TRBD1 (6 bases). V was trimmed by 4 bases and J by 4 bases, leaving 13 bases between them. The CDR3 loop spans 14 amino acids. CDR1 is SEHNR, CDR2 FQNEAQ, per germline (reference sequence). CDR3 sequence reads: CASSSDRRTYGYTF. The CDR3 DNA follows: TGTGCCAGCAGCTCGGACAGACGTACCTATGGCTACACCTTC.

This clone was observed once. This chain connects TRBV7-9 to TRBJ1-1, with 8 bases fitting TRBD1. The J segment lost 8 bases and the V segment lost 6 bases, leaving 20 bases of the junction unmatched. CDR1 SEHNR and CDR2 FQNEAQ come from the germline V gene (reference sequence). The CDR3 extends over 17 amino acids. The DNA of the CDR3 is TGTGCCAGCAGACCCATAGGGTTGGGCCACCAGGGGGCCGAAGCTTTCTTT. The encoded protein is CASRPIGLGHQGAEAFF.

J is TRBJ1-2 and V is TRBV7-9; D may be TRBD1 (5 bases). V was shortened by 4 bases and J by 2 bases, with 14 bases between the two germline ends. This CDR3 is built from 15 residues. The germline gives CDR1 SEHNR, CDR2 FQNEAQ (reference sequence). CDR3 coding DNA: TGTGCCAGCAGCTACAAGACAGTGCTAAACTATGGCTACACCTTC. It yields the protein CASSYKTVLNYGYTF.

This chain joins TRBV5-8 and TRBJ1-2, with TRBD1 matching over 8 bases. Germline V lookup: CDR1 SGHTS, CDR2 YDEGEE. The CDR3 length is 17 residues. Trimming removed 1 base from V and 7 bases from J; junction bases left unmatched: 15. The DNA for the CDR3 is TGTGCCAGCAGCTTGCACCGGGACAGGAACCCTGGGGCTGGCTACACCTTC. This codes for CASSLHRDRNPGAGYTF.